The 17 T cell receptor beta chains below all came from one sample that was sequenced in a study of blood T cell repertoires in COVID-19. Using immunoSEQ multiplex PCR, the repertoire was profiled, and TCRdb retains in-frame clones only, with some absent. Of 150,000 to 200,000 clones detected, about four fifths appear once; the ten largest clones hold 12%. Sequencing was carried out using peripheral blood. The receptor set was obtained from a woman at least 80 years old with COVID-19, enrolled during active disease.

The chain couples TRBV11-2 to TRBJ1-2; TRBD1 matches 7 bases. This CDR3 is 17 amino acids long. After removal of 1 base from V and 5 bases from J, the junction contained 13 bases not matched to a gene. Germline values: CDR1 SGHAT, CDR2 FQNNGV. The CDR3 region is CASSLGQGGFYPYGYTF. The DNA of the CDR3 is TGTGCCAGCAGCTTAGGACAGGGAGGATTTTACCCGTATGGCTACACCTTC.

The rearrangement joins TRBV4-1 to TRBJ2-2, with a weak D call TRBD1 (6 bases). Looked up from germline, CDR1 is MGHRA and CDR2 is YSYEKL. Trimming took off 2 bases at V and 7 bases at J, with 17 bases between the two ends. The CDR3 runs to 16 residues. This CDR3 reads CASSQSGHANDGELFF. The CDR3 DNA is TGCGCCAGCAGCCAATCGGGACACGCGAACGACGGGGAGCTGTTTTTT.

The chain couples TRBV9 to TRBJ1-2; possible D gene TRBD1, 6 bases. CDR3 length equals 12 residues. V was cut by 5 bases and J by 7 bases, with 12 bases left in between. Germline-derived CDR1 and CDR2 are SGDLS and YYNGEE. The CDR3 sequence: CASRGDRSGYTF. The CDR3 DNA follows: TGTGCCAGCAGAGGAGACAGGTCTGGCTACACCTTC.

The rearrangement joins TRBV7-9 to TRBJ2-4; 8 nucleotides match TRBD2. V trimming: 3 bases; J trimming: 6 bases; junction bases outside the gene matches: 4. The CDR3 has 14 residues. Germline V CDR1 and CDR2: SEHNR, FQNEAQ (reference sequence). The chain's CDR3 is CASSFRGGGNIQYF. The CDR3 region has the DNA TGTGCCAGCAGCTTTCGGGGGGGCGGAAACATTCAGTACTTC.

This clone has ten or more counts. This chain connects TRBV3-1 (or the pseudogene TRBV3-2) to TRBJ1-2; D call uncertain. With 0 bases removed from V and 5 bases from J, the gap between germline ends came to 10 bases. The CDR3 sequence is 14 residues long. Germline CDR1 reads LGHDT; CDR2 reads YNNKEL (reference sequence). CDR3 amino acids: CASSQDRRSYGYTF. The CDR3 nucleotides are TGTGCCAGCAGCCAAGATAGGAGGAGTTATGGCTACACCTTC.

The V call is TRBV11-2, the J call TRBJ1-2, with D possibly TRBD1 on 5 matching bases. Germline V gene data show CDR1 as SGHAT and CDR2 as FQNNGV. This CDR3 spans 14 amino acids. The germline V and J ends were trimmed by 3 bases and 2 bases, with 10 bases remaining between them. The CDR3: CASSFTGSNYGYTF. CDR3 coding DNA: TGTGCCAGCAGCTTTACAGGCTCCAACTATGGCTACACCTTC.

The chain employs TRBV29-1 and TRBJ1-4; 9 bases fit TRBD1. The germline CDR1 and CDR2 sequences are SQVTM and ANQGSEA. Trimming took 6 bases from V and 8 from J; bases not matched to a gene: 7. This CDR3 is built from 13 residues. Here the CDR3 reads CSVGTGTKEKLFF. In DNA, the CDR3 is TGCAGCGTGGGGACAGGGACGAAAGAAAAACTGTTTTTT.

Only a few counts were recorded for this clone. The rearrangement links TRBV7-2 to TRBJ2-1; 7 bases align to TRBD2. Germline CDR1 and CDR2: SGHTA and FQGNSA. V lost 5 bases and J lost 6; bases outside the gene matches: 7. CDR3 length: 14 residues. The CDR3 DNA reads TGTGCCAGCAGCCCCCCGGGACTACCCAATGAGCAGTTCTTC. Its protein is CASSPPGLPNEQFF.

This clone was picked up a small number of times. V and J are TRBV7-9 and TRBJ2-7; 7 bases are shared with TRBD1. There are 12 residues in the CDR3. In germline, CDR1 is SEHNR, CDR2 FQNEAQ (reference sequence). The ends lost 8 bases at V and 3 bases at J; junction bases unmatched: 4. The CDR3 region has the DNA TGTGCCAGCTCACCAGGGGGCTACGAGCAGTACTTC. Translating gives CASSPGGYEQYF. Combining the CDR3 with reference TRBV7-9 and TRBJ2-7 gives the whole variable domain DTGVSQNPRHKITKRGQNVTFRCDPISEHNRLYWYRQTLGQGPEFLTYFQNEAQLEKSRLLSDRFSAERPKGSFSTLEIQRTEQGDSAMYLCASSPGGYEQYFGPGTRLTVT.

The chain joins TRBV29-1 to TRBJ2-2, with D possibly being TRBD1 (6 bases). Germline loops: CDR1 SQVTM, CDR2 ANQGSEA. The CDR3 loop spans 15 amino acids. With 6 bases removed from V and 4 bases from J, the gap between germline ends came to 18 bases. The DNA of the CDR3 is TGCAGCGTCGCCCCAGGGGTTTTGTTCACCGGGGAGCTGTTTTTT. Protein: CSVAPGVLFTGELFF.

The sample holds a few counts of this clone. The chain is built from TRBV2 and TRBJ2-2, with 8 bases identical to TRBD2. CDR1 SNHLY and CDR2 FYNNEI come from the germline V gene. The CDR3 length is 15 residues. V shed 6 bases and J 0 bases; nucleotides not matched to a gene: 3. The CDR3 loop is CASRRLASNTGELFF. The CDR3 coding sequence is TGTGCCAGCAGGCGACTAGCGTCGAACACCGGGGAGCTGTTTTTT.

This clone was seen a handful of times. Germline is not matched at one junction end, which may reflect a read error. The chain uses TRBV7-7 and TRBJ2-7; 8 nucleotides match TRBD1. CDR3 length equals 15 residues. Per germline, CDR1 SSHAT and CDR2 FNYEAQ (reference sequence). The CDR3 loop is CASSQGQGAPYEQYF. CDR3 DNA: TGTGCTAGCAGCCAAGGACAGGGCGCACCCTACGAGCAGTACTTC.

This clone was observed once. This sequence joins TRBV11-2 and TRBJ2-5, with a weak D call TRBD2 (5 bases). The CDR3 is made up of 13 amino acids. Per the germline V gene, CDR1 is SGHAT and CDR2 is FQNNGV. The ends were cut back, 4 bases at V and 6 bases at J, with 12 bases in the middle. CDR3 sequence reads: CASSSMVAQTQYF. In DNA form, the CDR3 reads TGTGCCAGCAGCTCAATGGTAGCGCAGACCCAGTACTTC. The full variable domain, its missing parts supplied by reference TRBV11-2 and TRBJ2-5, is EAGVAQSPRYKIIEKRQSVAFWCNPISGHATLYWYQQILGQGPKLLIQFQNNGVVDDSQLPKDRFSAERLKGVDSTLKIQPAKLEDSAVYLCASSSMVAQTQYFGPGTRLLVL.

V is TRBV28 and J is TRBJ2-7; possibly TRBD2 for D (5 bases). This CDR3 spans 14 amino acids. V dropped 7 bases and J dropped 7 bases, with 20 bases sitting between them. Per germline, CDR1 MDHEN and CDR2 SYDVKM. The CDR3: CASTSGGLMMEQYF. As DNA, the CDR3 is TGTGCCAGCACCTCTGGAGGACTCATGATGGAGCAGTACTTC. Filled out from reference TRBV28 and TRBJ2-7, the complete variable domain reads DVKVTQSSRYLVKRTGEKVFLECVQDMDHENMFWYRQDPGLGLRLIYFSYDVKMKEKGDIPEGYSVSREKKERFSLILESASTNQTSMYLCASTSGGLMMEQYFGPGTRLTVT.

The chain uses TRBV28 and TRBJ1-5; D may be TRBD1 (5 bases). Deletions cut 4 bases from V and 7 bases from J, with 14 bases between. Germline V lookup: CDR1 MDHEN, CDR2 SYDVKM. The CDR3 is 14 residues long. The CDR3 region has the DNA TGTGCCAGCAGTTCGGGGGTGGCCGGGCAGCCCCAGCATTTT. It encodes CASSSGVAGQPQHF.

The V gene is TRBV10-1, the J gene TRBJ2-2; the match to TRBD1 covers 7 bases. The germline V gene encodes CDR1 WNHNN and CDR2 SYGVQD (reference sequence). The CDR3 extends over 17 amino acids. V lost 3 bases to trimming and J lost 7 bases; unmatched junction nucleotides: 14. The CDR3 nucleotides are TGCGCCAGCAGTGATTGTCTTAAATTGACAGGGATCGGGGAGCTGTTTTTT. This sequence encodes CASSDCLKLTGIGELFF.

The rearrangement links TRBV27 to TRBJ2-3; 8 bases map to TRBD2. This CDR3 comprises 13 residues. V was pared by 8 bases and J by 8 bases, with 9 bases of the junction left unmatched. In germline, CDR1 is MNHEY, CDR2 SMNVEV (reference sequence). CDR3 sequence: CASAHGGAATQYF. CDR3 DNA: TGTGCCAGCGCTCACGGGGGGGCGGCTACGCAGTATTTT.